This TCR beta chain was identified during a study of early T cells in non-severe SARS-CoV-2 infection. Study details: Chains were unpaired, as sequencing was done on bulk RNA from unsorted whole blood. Overall study results and limits: In VDJdb matching, anti-spike CD8 responses were favored while private and CD4 specificities went missing.

Researchers attached unique molecular identifiers to individual cDNA molecules. TCRdb redid the calling of the 5' RACE reads with MiXCR, one entry per CDR3 protein. The sample comprises about 110,000 distinct CDR3 sequences, roughly an eighth of which are singletons, and less than 4.5% rests with the top ten. This clonotype was seen only a few times. As yet, its antigen is unknown. This CDR3 is built from 12 residues. The V gene end was trimmed by 2 bases and the J gene end by 11 bases; junction bases not matched to a gene: 4. The V gene's germline CDR1 is SGHAT and CDR2 FQNNGV. This TCR derives from an adult who was a healthcare worker with PCR-confirmed SARS-CoV-2 infection or an uninfected control (not recorded which). J is TRBJ2-3 and V is TRBV11-2; 7 bases map to TRBD2. Sequencing used whole blood, obtained at baseline. This CDR3 reads CASSLTGGKQYF. CDR3 in DNA: TGTGCCAGCAGCTTAACCGGGGGGAAGCAGTATTTT.